The T cell receptor beta chain under discussion was sequenced for a study of CD8+ T cells in alopecia areata (dated by TCRdb to 2017 to 2018). About the full investigation: The treated patients took part in an open-label pilot trial in which moderate-to-severe alopecia areata was treated with oral tofacitinib at 5 to 10 mg twice daily. Tofacitinib was given for 6 to 18 months, followed by 6 months of follow-up off drug to assess delayed response and recurrence. The study used high-throughput TCRbeta sequencing to examine T cell clonal expansion in alopecia areata, in both the C3H/HeJ mouse model and human patients. In humans, TCRbeta sequencing was performed on scalp tissue and on sorted CD4+ and CD8+ peripheral blood T cells from healthy controls and from patients with patchy or totalis/universalis alopecia areata. Patients on tofacitinib were biopsied at baseline and after 4 and 24 weeks of treatment, and several of the patients also had a later scalp biopsy. Scalp clonality was compared among normal scalp (n=4), patchy alopecia areata scalp (n=8), and alopecia totalis/universalis scalp (n=8). RNA was obtained with the PAXgene miRNA kit for fixed scalp, the miRNeasy kit for PBMCs, and the RNeasy kit for mouse skin. Amplification of TCRbeta CDR3 regions was done by immunoSEQ multiplex PCR using 35 Vbeta forward primers and 13 Jbeta reverse primers.

To prepare the library, the immunoSEQ multiplex PCR assay was applied. For TCR sequencing, RNA was extracted from every sample and reverse transcribed into cDNA to serve as template. First-strand cDNA was synthesized using SuperScript III with a 2:1 mix of oligo-dT and random hexamers. Amplification bias was assessed with a synthetic immune receptor repertoire, and residual bias was removed computationally. In the authors' own workflow: Raw reads were preprocessed to remove errors, and CDR3 was defined according to IMGT conventions as the region from the conserved cysteine to phenylalanine. Clonality was computed by normalizing Shannon entropy by log2 of the number of productive unique TCRs and subtracting the result from 1. Whether scalp clones were CD4 or CD8 was inferred by matching scalp TCRbeta sequences against CD4 and CD8 repertoires sorted from blood. TCRdb obtained this table from immuneACCESS and retained in-frame rearrangements with V and J assigned. These tables miss some clones; where compared with another copy, unresolved V genes account for less than half of the shortfall, and the remainder is unexplained. For V, J and clone size, that table is used; D and trimming come from the DNA. A total of around 140,000 clones appear in this sample, approximately 87% of them only once. Roughly 16% of the sample comes from the top ten.

General conclusions and limits of the study: Compared with mice, TCR sequences shared between patients were less clear, possibly partly because of HLA diversity across the patient population. Unlike mouse skin, where gammadelta T cells dominate, normal human skin contains resident alphabeta T cells that get sequenced too, which complicates analysis of the scalp TCR repertoire. Compared with normal scalp, lesional scalp, particularly in alopecia totalis/universalis, had higher clonality and more expanded CD8+ clones, which suggests antigenic drive.

This specimen's time point label, per the study, means: baseline before oral tofacitinib. Peripheral blood and lesional scalp punch biopsies were obtained from patients with alopecia areata. After PBMCs were isolated by density centrifugation and stained for CD3, CD4 and CD8, a FACSAria was used to sort CD4+ and CD8+ T cells. About this clone: There is no known antigen for this receptor. Base quality data are lacking; no much larger clone is found one base away.

V loses 2 bases, J loses 4 bases, and the germline ends lie 15 bases apart. From cysteine to phenylalanine, the CDR3 is 15 amino acids long. This entry keeps only the CDR3 DNA: 45 bases, framed from base 1. The chain links TRBV23-1 with TRBJ2-7; TRBD1 is a weak D gene call, 5 bases matching. TRBV23-1 is flagged as an ORF with uncertain function. The receptor was isolated from a human donor with alopecia areata. The sample was CD8+ T cells sorted from blood, taken at week 0. Here the CDR3 is given as CASSQGRQGNYEQYF. The DNA sequence is TGCGCCAGCAGTCAAGGGCGCCAGGGTAATTACGAGCAGTACTTC.